Shown below are 28 T cell receptor beta chains from a single sample sequenced in a study of cytomegalovirus exposure and HLA in healthy donors (dated by TCRdb to between 2016 and 2019). Receptor libraries were prepared by the immunoSEQ multiplex PCR assay. For the multiplex PCR, a mixture combining 60 forward primers for TCR Vbeta segments and 13 reverse primers for TCR Jbeta segments was used. Imported from immuneACCESS, the table was reduced by TCRdb to in-frame sequences with V and J called. These copies leave out some clones; in studies compared against another copy, an unresolved V gene accounts for under half, and the cause of the remainder is not known. The sample yields roughly 160,000 clones; roughly 79% were counted once. The top ten clones comprise around 13% of the sample. Sequencing was performed on PBMCs. All receptors derive from a woman aged 45-59 years in good health and CMV-seronegative.

The chain uses TRBV6-1 and TRBJ2-7, with TRBD1 identical over 9 bases. CDR1 MNHNS and CDR2 SASEGT come from the germline V gene. This CDR3 has 20 amino acids. J gave up 5 bases and V 4 bases, and 24 bases lay outside the gene matches. The CDR3 DNA reads TGTGCCAGCAGTGCCCCTGCCACTTCACAGGGGGCGCTTTTCTTCCACGAGCAGTACTTC. As protein: CASSAPATSQGALFFHEQYF.

The count of this clone is one. The chain links TRBV10-1 to TRBJ2-1; D ambiguous. V lost 6 bases, J lost 1 base, and 13 bases lay in between. This CDR3 spans 15 amino acids. CDR1 and CDR2 from the germline V gene are WNHNN and SYGVQD (reference sequence). The CDR3, as DNA: TGCGCCAGCAGCCCCGGGTTTGGGTCCTACAATGAGCAGTTCTTC. Residues: CASSPGFGSYNEQFF.

This chain links TRBV7-2 with TRBJ2-2, with unresolved D. V was cut by 0 bases and J by 3 bases, with 5 bases left in between. This CDR3 has 14 residues. CDR1 is SGHTA and CDR2 is FQGNSA in the germline V gene. CDR3 loop: CASSLAQYTGELFF. CDR3 bases: TGTGCCAGCAGCTTAGCACAGTACACCGGGGAGCTGTTTTTT.

The V call is TRBV7-9, the J call TRBJ2-1; D ambiguous. V lost 5 bases to trimming and J lost 9 bases, with 11 bases between them. CDR3 length: 12 amino acids. Germline CDR1 and CDR2: SEHNR and FQNEAQ (reference sequence). The CDR3 DNA follows: TGTGCCAGCAGCGGCCTTTCAGGTGAGCAGTTCTTC. Protein sequence: CASSGLSGEQFF.

V usage is TRBV30 and J usage is TRBJ2-5; 15 bases fit TRBD2. The germline V gene has CDR1 GTSNPN and CDR2 SVGIG (reference sequence). This CDR3 has 16 amino acids. V shed 5 bases and J 4 bases; nucleotides not matched to a gene: 8. The CDR3: CAWDPGTSGRSETQYF. The CDR3 DNA follows: TGTGCCTGGGATCCCGGGACTAGCGGGAGGTCAGAGACCCAGTACTTC.

CDR3 in amino acids: CASSEPLVGPSTDTQYF. For the CDR3, the DNA is TGTGCCAGCAGCGAACCCCTAGTGGGGCCTTCCACAGATACGCAGTATTTT. The chain joins TRBV9 to TRBJ2-3; possible D gene TRBD1, 5 bases. Germline V lookup: CDR1 SGDLS, CDR2 YYNGEE. The CDR3 runs to 17 residues. V was cut by 3 bases and J by 2 bases, with 19 bases left in between.

The chain combines TRBV11-2 with TRBJ1-6, with D possibly matching TRBD1 (5 bases). Deletions cut 2 bases from V and 9 bases from J, with 8 bases between. CDR1 is SGHAT, CDR2 FQNNGV, per germline. This CDR3 is 13 amino acids long. CDR3 residues: CASSLRGGSPLHF. CDR3 sequence (DNA): TGTGCCAGCAGCTTAAGGGGAGGTTCACCCCTCCACTTT.

V usage is TRBV7-2 and J usage is TRBJ2-7, with D unresolved. CDR1 is SGHTA and CDR2 is FQGNSA in the germline V gene. The CDR3 has 13 amino acids. V was pared by 3 bases and J by 2 bases, with 8 bases between. The CDR3 DNA is TGTGCCAGCAGCTTGTCGGTTCCCTACGAGCAGTACTTC. Translating gives CASSLSVPYEQYF.

This chain links TRBV15 with TRBJ1-1; no clear D gene. The V and J ends lost 0 bases and 1 base respectively, with 6 bases between them. The CDR3 spans 14 residues. In germline, CDR1 is LNHNV, CDR2 YYDKDF (reference sequence). CDR3 amino acids: CATSRDMANTEAFF. CDR3 sequence (DNA): TGTGCCACCAGCAGAGATATGGCGAACACTGAAGCTTTCTTT. The whole variable domain, filled in from reference TRBV15 and TRBJ1-1, reads DAMVIQNPRYQVTQFGKPVTLSCSQTLNHNVMYWYQQKSSQAPKLLFHYYDKDFNNEADTPDNFQSRRPNTSFCFLDIRSPGLGDTAMYLCATSRDMANTEAFFGQGTRLTVV.

V is TRBV7-9 and J is TRBJ2-5; the D is unclear. The DNA end is more similar to TRBJ2-7, so the J call may be wrong. Germline CDR1 reads SEHNR; CDR2 reads FQNEAQ (reference sequence). The CDR3 runs 12 residues. The chain's CDR3 is CASSPEVDEQYF. In DNA, the CDR3 is TGTGCCAGCAGCCCCGAGGTCGACGAGCAGTACTTC.

The CDR3 loop reads CASSLRGLAGPSTDTQYF. CDR3 bases: TGTGCCAGCAGCTTACGGGGACTAGCGGGTCCTAGCACAGATACGCAGTATTTT. The rearrangement links TRBV7-9 to TRBJ2-3; the match to TRBD2 covers 12 bases. In germline, CDR1 is SEHNR, CDR2 FQNEAQ (reference sequence). J was trimmed by 0 bases and V by 2 bases; bases with no gene match: 6. CDR3 length: 18 amino acids.

V and J are TRBV4-3 and TRBJ1-1; D unresolved. Germline loops: CDR1 LGHNA, CDR2 YSLEER. V gave up 0 bases and J gave up 5 bases, with 13 bases separating them. This CDR3 has 15 residues. The CDR3 nucleotides are TGCGCCAGCAGCCAAGAAGCGAGGGATTGGACTGAAGCTTTCTTT. This codes for CASSQEARDWTEAFF.

This clone was seen a few times. J is TRBJ1-2 and V is TRBV2, with D perhaps matching TRBD1 (5 bases). With 7 bases removed from V and 0 bases from J, the gap between germline ends came to 12 bases. The CDR3 contains 14 residues. The germline CDR1 and CDR2 sequences are SNHLY and FYNNEI. The CDR3 DNA follows: TGTGCCAGCAATTTCGGGACTACTAACTATGGCTACACCTTC. As protein: CASNFGTTNYGYTF.

The V gene is TRBV4-3, the J gene TRBJ1-6; 9 bases map to TRBD1. Germline CDR1 reads LGHNA; CDR2 reads YSLEER. This CDR3 is built from 15 residues. Trimming removed 4 bases from V and 5 bases from J; junction bases left unmatched: 3. The CDR3 region has the DNA TGCGCCAGCAGCCCTGGACAGGGGAATAATTCACCCCTCCACTTT. Protein: CASSPGQGNNSPLHF.

J is TRBJ1-6 and V is TRBV27; D unclear. V was shortened by 7 bases and J by 10 bases, with 14 bases between the two germline ends. The CDR3 length is 13 residues. Germline CDR1 is MNHEY and CDR2 is SMNVEV (reference sequence). The CDR3 protein is CASKTDEGSPLHF. For the CDR3, the DNA is TGTGCCAGCAAAACAGACGAGGGCTCACCCCTCCACTTT.

The chain is built from TRBV28 and TRBJ1-2; D is possibly TRBD1 (5 bases). V was pared by 2 bases and J by 3 bases, with 7 bases between. Germline V gives CDR1 MDHEN, CDR2 SYDVKM. The CDR3 contains 13 residues. CDR3 sequence: CASSLGQYYGYTF. The CDR3 DNA reads TGTGCCAGCAGTTTAGGACAATACTATGGCTACACCTTC.

This clone has a handful of counts. V gene TRBV9 combines with J gene TRBJ1-2; D gene ambiguous. The V and J ends lost 5 bases and 8 bases respectively, with 13 bases between them. Germline V gene sequence: CDR1 SGDLS, CDR2 YYNGEE. This CDR3 has 12 amino acids. CDR3 loop: CASRSEGAGYTF. The CDR3 nucleotides read TGTGCCAGCAGGTCAGAGGGAGCCGGCTACACCTTC.

This chain connects TRBV5-1 to TRBJ2-1; 12 nucleotides line up with TRBD2. The CDR3 totals 18 residues. CDR1 is SGHRS and CDR2 is YFSETQ in the germline V gene. V dropped 0 bases and J dropped 8; count of bases not matched to a gene: 12. The CDR3 region is CASSLGLAGGRGVYEQFF. The CDR3 region has the DNA TGCGCCAGCAGCTTGGGTCTAGCGGGGGGGCGCGGGGTCTATGAGCAGTTCTTC.

The CDR3 sequence is CASRAGDRELFF. The CDR3 DNA sequence: TGTGCCAGCAGGGCAGGGGACCGGGAGCTGTTTTTT. The gene calls are TRBV6-5 and TRBJ2-2; possible D gene TRBD1, 6 bases. V lost 6 bases, J lost 9 bases, and 11 bases lay in between. There are 12 residues in the CDR3. Germline CDR1 reads MNHEY; CDR2 reads SVGAGI.

The chain recombines TRBV5-6 with TRBJ2-3; a weak D match, TRBD2 (5 bases). The CDR3 has 12 residues. The germline CDR1 and CDR2 sequences are SGHDT and YYEEEE. The CDR3 nucleotides are TGTGCGAGCCCGGGGTGGGCAGATACGCAGTATTTT. It translates to CASPGWADTQYF.

V gene TRBV2 combines with J gene TRBJ2-1, with TRBD2 matching over 13 bases. Germline CDR1 and CDR2: SNHLY and FYNNEI. Germline trimming cut 4 bases from V and 0 bases from J; bases unmatched to any gene: 6. The CDR3 is 18 amino acids. This CDR3 reads CASSGTSGRASSYNEQFF. Written as DNA, the CDR3 is TGTGCCAGCAGTGGAACTAGCGGGAGGGCGAGCTCCTACAATGAGCAGTTCTTC.

The CDR3 region has the DNA TGTGCCAGGTGCAGGAGGGGTCCTAACTATGGCTACACCTTC. As protein: CARCRRGPNYGYTF. This chain links TRBV19 with TRBJ1-2; D perhaps matches TRBD1 (5 bases). From germline, CDR1 is LNHDA and CDR2 SQIVND (reference sequence). The CDR3 sequence is 14 residues long. Trimming shortened V by 9 bases and J by 0 bases, and 14 bases separated the two germline ends.

This clone was recorded at least ten times. This rearrangement joins TRBV2 to TRBJ2-7, with 10 bases that match TRBD2. CDR3 size: 16 residues. Germline lookup yields CDR1 SNHLY and CDR2 FYNNEI. The V and J ends lost 1 base and 4 bases, in that order; junction bases with no gene match: 7. The CDR3 loop reads CASSEGASGSGYEQYF. In DNA form, the CDR3 reads TGTGCCAGCAGTGAAGGGGCTAGCGGGAGTGGGTACGAGCAGTACTTC.

The chain uses TRBV6-5 and TRBJ2-2; 8 bases are shared with TRBD1. The V gene's germline CDR1 is MNHEY and CDR2 SVGAGI. This CDR3 has 15 residues. V lost 6 bases to trimming and J lost 3 bases; unmatched junction nucleotides: 6. The CDR3 loop reads CASSPHRGDTGELFF. CDR3 sequence (DNA): TGTGCCAGCAGCCCGCACAGGGGGGACACCGGGGAGCTGTTTTTT.

This clone was recorded once. V gene TRBV13 combines with J gene TRBJ2-1; 12 nucleotides align to TRBD2. Trimming took 4 bases from V and 5 from J; bases not matched to a gene: 3. This CDR3 has 15 residues. CDR1 and CDR2 (germline): PRHDT, FYEKMQ (reference sequence). The CDR3 region is CASSSRTSGDNEQFF. The CDR3, as DNA: TGTGCCAGCAGCTCCCGGACTAGCGGGGACAATGAGCAGTTCTTC.

This clone has only a few counts. The chain is built from TRBV5-5 and TRBJ1-3; 8 nucleotides agree with TRBD1. The CDR3 is made up of 19 amino acids. Germline V gives CDR1 SGHKS, CDR2 YYEKEE (reference sequence). Trimming took 1 base from V and 0 from J; bases not matched to a gene: 12. CDR3 amino acids: CASSLRQGALGYSGNTIYF. In DNA, the CDR3 is TGTGCCAGCAGCTTGCGTCAGGGGGCCCTAGGATACTCTGGAAACACCATATATTTT.

The rearrangement links TRBV6-5 to TRBJ2-3; D is possibly TRBD1 (6 bases). CDR1 and CDR2 (germline): MNHEY, SVGAGI. V was trimmed by 5 bases and J by 6 bases, leaving 18 bases between them. The CDR3 spans 15 residues. The CDR3 loop is CASSRTVFRRDTQYF. The CDR3, as DNA: TGTGCCAGCAGTCGGACAGTTTTCCGACGGGATACGCAGTATTTT.

V gene TRBV5-1 combines with J gene TRBJ2-1, with TRBD2 matching over 9 bases. This CDR3 contains 16 residues. V lost 0 bases to trimming and J lost 4 bases; unmatched junction nucleotides: 5. Germline CDR1 and CDR2: SGHRS and YFSETQ. CDR3 DNA: TGCGCCAGCAGCTTGGTAGCGGGGGCGGGTTACAATGAGCAGTTCTTC. It is translated as CASSLVAGAGYNEQFF.